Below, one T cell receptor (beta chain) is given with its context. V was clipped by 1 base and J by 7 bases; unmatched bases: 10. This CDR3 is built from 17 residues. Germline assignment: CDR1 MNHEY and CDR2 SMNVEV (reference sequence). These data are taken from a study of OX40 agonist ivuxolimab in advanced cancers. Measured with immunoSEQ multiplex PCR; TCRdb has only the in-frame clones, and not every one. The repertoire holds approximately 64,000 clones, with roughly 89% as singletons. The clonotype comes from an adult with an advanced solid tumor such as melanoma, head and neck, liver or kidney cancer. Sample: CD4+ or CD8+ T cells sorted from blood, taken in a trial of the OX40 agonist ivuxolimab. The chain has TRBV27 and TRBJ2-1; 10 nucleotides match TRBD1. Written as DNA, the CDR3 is TGTGCCAGCAGTTTATTCGACAGGGGGCGCAGGGGGAATGAGCAGTTCTTC. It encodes CASSLFDRGRRGNEQFF.